These T cell receptor beta chains were read from a single sample in a study of blood T cells in healthy people across ages. TCRdb itself ran the 5' RACE reads through MiXCR, one entry per CDR3 protein. The table lists around 1,900,000 distinct CDR3 sequences, approximately 40% of them singletons. The sample comprised blood. Source of these receptors: a human donor in good health. CDR3s include the opening cysteine and the closing phenylalanine or tryptophan. The D gene is left open where the match is weak. Expanded clones get a size class; other rows say once, few or many, or leave the size out.

V gene	J gene	clone size	D gene	CDR3 protein	CDR3 DNA
TRBV20-1	TRBJ2-2	-	TRBD1	CSARRIGQGSTGELFF	TGCAGTGCTAGACGTATAGGACAGGGGAGCACCGGGGAGCTGTTTTTT
TRBV12-3/TRBV12-4	TRBJ2-7	few	-	CASSVSAQGAYEQYF	TGTGCCAGCAGTGTATCTGCCCAGGGAGCCTACGAGCAGTACTTC
TRBV15	TRBJ2-4	few	TRBD2	CATSRDGRGAYERYF	TGTGCCACCAGCAGAGATGGGCGGGGGGCATACGAGCGGTACTTC
TRBV6-1	TRBJ2-5	few	-	CASSEGWDTLQETQYF	TGTGCCAGCAGCGAAGGGTGGGACACCCTTCAAGAGACCCAGTACTTC
TRBV24-1	TRBJ2-1	once	TRBD2	CATSDLLAGGFVEQFF	TGTGCCACCAGTGATTTGCTCGCGGGGGGGTTCGTTGAGCAGTTCTTC
TRBV10-3	TRBJ2-6	-	TRBD1	CAISDPRDRGTGANVLTF	TGTGCCATCAGTGACCCCCGGGACAGAGGGACTGGGGCCAACGTCCTGACTTTC
TRBV20-1	TRBJ2-7	-	TRBD1	CSARYQGAYEQYF	TGCAGTGCTAGATATCAGGGGGCGTACGAGCAGTACTTC
TRBV6-1	TRBJ2-3	once	-	CASSVNGEDTQYF	TGTGCCAGCAGTGTAAACGGGGAAGATACGCAGTATTTT
TRBV2	TRBJ2-5	few	-	CASSEQGGETQYF	TGTGCCAGCAGTGAACAGGGGGGGGAGACCCAGTACTTC
TRBV4-1	TRBJ1-1	few	-	CASSQLFSGHEAFF	TGCGCCAGCAGCCAACTATTCAGCGGACATGAAGCTTTCTTT
TRBV6-1	TRBJ2-1	few	TRBD1	CASSAGPGQDHYNEQFF	TGTGCCAGCAGTGCGGGCCCGGGACAGGACCACTACAATGAGCAGTTCTTC
TRBV4-2	TRBJ2-3	-	TRBD2	CASSQDSSLAGGTDTQYF	TGTGCCAGCAGCCAAGACTCCTCACTAGCGGGGGGCACAGATACGCAGTATTTT
TRBV6-4	TRBJ2-1	-	-	CASSDPQGTRETQFF	TGTGCCAGCAGTGACCCACAGGGGACTCGGGAGACCCAGTTCTTC
TRBV4-2	TRBJ2-3	-	TRBD2	CASSQDVRERGGMDTQYF	TGTGCCAGCAGCCAAGATGTTCGAGAGCGGGGGGGCATGGATACGCAGTATTTT
TRBV7-8	TRBJ2-7	once	-	CACSLVPDSYEQYF	TGTGCCTGCAGCTTAGTTCCGGACTCTTACGAGCAGTACTTC
TRBV7-2	TRBJ1-4	few	TRBD1	CASSLLLGQGNEKLFF	TGTGCCAGCAGCTTACTCTTGGGACAGGGGAATGAAAAACTGTTTTTT
TRBV7-8	TRBJ1-1	once	TRBD1	CASSLWNRGLVAEAFF	TGTGCCAGCAGCTTATGGAACAGGGGGCTGGTGGCTGAAGCTTTCTTT
TRBV28	TRBJ2-7	-	TRBD2	CASTETSDYEQYF	TGTGCCAGCACGGAGACTAGCGACTACGAGCAGTACTTC
TRBV7-8	TRBJ2-1	-	-	CASSSGGGPNRNNEQFF	TGTGCCAGCAGCTCCGGAGGGGGGCCGAACCGAAACAATGAGCAGTTCTTC